The 17 T cell receptor beta chains presented below share a single source sample, sequenced in a study of monozygotic twins with inflammatory bowel disease. TCRdb re-called the 5' RACE reads; every CDR3 protein appears as one record, without DNA. This table holds about 160,000 distinct CDR3 sequences. Sequenced material: blood. These receptors were collected from a human donor with ulcerative colitis or Crohn's disease, or a healthy co-twin of an affected twin (not recorded which).

V and J are TRBV5-4 and TRBJ2-1. Per germline, CDR1 SGHNT and CDR2 YYREEE (reference sequence). This CDR3 comprises 14 residues. This CDR3 reads CASALDLNTNEQFF.

This chain uses TRBV19 with TRBJ2-1. The CDR3 covers 13 residues. The germline CDR1 and CDR2 sequences are LNHDA and SQIVND (reference sequence). CDR3 residues: CASSMVGLNEQFF.

The rearrangement links TRBV12-3 or TRBV12-4 to TRBJ2-1; absent DNA, TCRdb's TRBD2 call cannot be checked. There are 13 residues in the CDR3. CDR3: CASSLTSGIEQFF.

The CDR3 here is CAWRRGYNTEAFF. V usage is TRBV30 and J usage is TRBJ1-1; TCRdb picks TRBD1, but there is no DNA to check that call. The CDR3 extends over 13 amino acids. Germline-derived CDR1 and CDR2 are GTSNPN and SVGIG (reference sequence).

This chain joins TRBV28 and TRBJ2-7; checking the TCRdb D call of TRBD1 is not possible without DNA. Germline V gene lookup returns CDR1 MDHEN and CDR2 SYDVKM. This CDR3 contains 15 residues. This chain's CDR3 is CASSLGDTEGYEQYF. The complete variable domain, with remaining parts taken from reference TRBV28 and TRBJ2-7, reads DVKVTQSSRYLVKRTGEKVFLECVQDMDHENMFWYRQDPGLGLRLIYFSYDVKMKEKGDIPEGYSVSREKKERFSLILESASTNQTSMYLCASSLGDTEGYEQYFGPGTRLTVT.

The rearrangement links TRBV27 to TRBJ1-5; as DNA is missing, the TRBD1 call by TCRdb cannot be tested. Germline CDR1 and CDR2: MNHEY and SMNVEV (reference sequence). The CDR3 covers 14 residues. This CDR3 reads CASSADSLLEPQHF.

The chain is built from TRBV12-3 or TRBV12-4 and TRBJ2-1; the TRBD2 assignment by TCRdb is unverifiable without DNA. This CDR3 is 15 amino acids long. CDR3 in amino acids: CASSLLAGLYNEQFF.

CDR3: CASSLSGSPPETQYF. The chain is built from TRBV5-1 and TRBJ2-5; TCRdb designates TRBD2, a call that cannot be tested without DNA. The length of the CDR3 is 15 residues. Germline CDR1 reads SGHRS; CDR2 reads YFSETQ. The variable domain in full, completed from reference TRBV5-1 and TRBJ2-5, reads KAGVTQTPRYLIKTRGQQVTLSCSPISGHRSVSWYQQTPGQGLQFLFEYFSETQRNKGNFPGRFSGRQFSNSRSEMNVSTLELGDSALYLCASSLSGSPPETQYFGPGTRLLVL.

The genes are TRBV10-3 and TRBJ2-3; TCRdb calls TRBD1, which cannot be checked without DNA. Germline V gene data show CDR1 as ENHRY and CDR2 as SYGVKD. This CDR3 is 14 amino acids long. The CDR3 spells CAARDPGARDTQYF.

V gene TRBV27 combines with J gene TRBJ1-3. Germline loops: CDR1 MNHEY, CDR2 SMNVEV (reference sequence). This CDR3 is built from 13 residues. CDR3 sequence: CASGTGLRNTIYF.

J is TRBJ2-7 and V is TRBV5-1; the D gene TCRdb calls, TRBD1, cannot be checked with no DNA. Germline loops: CDR1 SGHRS, CDR2 YFSETQ. The CDR3 consists of 14 residues. CDR3 residues: CASSLGQAFYEQYF.

The chain couples TRBV28 to TRBJ1-1. Germline V gene sequence: CDR1 MDHEN, CDR2 SYDVKM. The CDR3 spans 16 residues. The CDR3 loop reads CASSLSREGFGTEAFF.

CDR3 in amino acids: CTSRKRGFQETQYF. V and J are TRBV7-2 and TRBJ2-5. The CDR3 consists of 14 residues. CDR1 SGHTA and CDR2 FQGNSA come from the germline V gene.

The rearrangement links TRBV11-2 to TRBJ2-2; with no DNA, the TCRdb D assignment of TRBD2 cannot be verified. Germline CDR1 SGHAT, CDR2 FQNNGV. The CDR3 is 17 amino acids. The CDR3 sequence is CASSLAGLVTNTGELFF. The whole variable domain, remainder taken from reference TRBV11-2 and TRBJ2-2, is EAGVAQSPRYKIIEKRQSVAFWCNPISGHATLYWYQQILGQGPKLLIQFQNNGVVDDSQLPKDRFSAERLKGVDSTLKIQPAKLEDSAVYLCASSLAGLVTNTGELFFGEGSRLTVL.

This sequence joins TRBV5-1 and TRBJ2-1; with no DNA, the TCRdb D assignment of TRBD1 cannot be verified. Germline-derived CDR1 and CDR2 are SGHRS and YFSETQ. This CDR3 has 15 residues. This CDR3 reads CASSSRQGRWNEQFF. The full variable domain, in which reference TRBV5-1 and TRBJ2-1 provide the parts outside the CDR3, is KAGVTQTPRYLIKTRGQQVTLSCSPISGHRSVSWYQQTPGQGLQFLFEYFSETQRNKGNFPGRFSGRQFSNSRSEMNVSTLELGDSALYLCASSSRQGRWNEQFFGPGTRLTVL.

The chain links TRBV10-3 to TRBJ2-5; TCRdb proposes TRBD2, but this gene call is untestable without DNA. This CDR3 is built from 15 residues. Germline CDR1 ENHRY, CDR2 SYGVKD. CDR3 protein: CATRGGPLVQETQYF.

The gene calls are TRBV7-2 and TRBJ2-6. CDR3 length equals 15 residues. Per germline, CDR1 SGHTA and CDR2 FQGNSA. CDR3 protein: CASSFSGAGANVLTF.